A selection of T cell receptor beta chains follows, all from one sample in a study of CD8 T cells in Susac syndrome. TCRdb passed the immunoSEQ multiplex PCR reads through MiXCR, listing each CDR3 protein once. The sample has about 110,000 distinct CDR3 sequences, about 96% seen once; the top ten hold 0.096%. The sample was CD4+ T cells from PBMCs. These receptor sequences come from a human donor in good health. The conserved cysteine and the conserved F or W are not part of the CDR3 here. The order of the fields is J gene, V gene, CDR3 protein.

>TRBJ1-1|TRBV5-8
ASRGLWLTGSDTEAF
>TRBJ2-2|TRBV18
ASSPGKNTGELF
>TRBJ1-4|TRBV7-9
ASSFGGTGEKLF
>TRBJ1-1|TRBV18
ASSPRSGTEAF
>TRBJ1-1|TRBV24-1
ATSDPARGDTEAF
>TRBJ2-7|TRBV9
ASSAYRDSSYEQY
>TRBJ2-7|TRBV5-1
ASSSERGLEQY
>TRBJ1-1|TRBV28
ASSFSATEAF
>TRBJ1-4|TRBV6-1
ASSGWGLQSEKLF
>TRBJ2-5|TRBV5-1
ASSFGRNYEETQY
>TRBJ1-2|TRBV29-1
SDQTDRLYGYT
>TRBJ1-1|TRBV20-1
SARDPGQGLNTEAF
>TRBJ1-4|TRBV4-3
ASSQGDRGRVKF
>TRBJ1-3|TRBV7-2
ASSLATAPGNTIY
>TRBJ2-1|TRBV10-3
AIRAETINEQF
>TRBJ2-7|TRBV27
ASSASVGGTYEQY
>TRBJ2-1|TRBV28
ASRSGDGSYNEQF
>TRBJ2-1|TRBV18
ASSDRGSNEQF
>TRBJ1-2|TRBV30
AGRRPGQGYT
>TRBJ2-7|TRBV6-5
ASSVGTAKYEQY
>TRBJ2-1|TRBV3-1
ASSQDGGMGDNEQF
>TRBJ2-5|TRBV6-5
ASRLLGPLGTQY
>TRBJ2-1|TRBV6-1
ASVAGGVYNEQF
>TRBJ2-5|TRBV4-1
ASSPDTRTSSQETQY
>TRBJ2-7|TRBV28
ASRTRDRVREQY
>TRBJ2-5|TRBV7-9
ASSRSRALNQETQY
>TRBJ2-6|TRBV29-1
STGTGANSGANVLT
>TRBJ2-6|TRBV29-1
SVGGANVLT
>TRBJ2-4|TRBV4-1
ASSQGAGDSKNIQY
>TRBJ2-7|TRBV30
AWSWSGATYEQY
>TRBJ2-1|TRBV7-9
ASSLLPLVEQF
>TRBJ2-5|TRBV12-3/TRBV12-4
ASSNPGERETQY
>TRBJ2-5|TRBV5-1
ASSLPTGGQETQY
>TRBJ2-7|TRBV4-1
ASSQPTRSYEQY
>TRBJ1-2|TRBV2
ASSEAGGADYT
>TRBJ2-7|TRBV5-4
ASSQQTSGFYEQY
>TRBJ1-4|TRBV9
ASSVGAATNEKLF
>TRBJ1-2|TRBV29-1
SVDSLYGYT
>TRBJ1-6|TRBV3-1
ASSQENRFSYNSPLH
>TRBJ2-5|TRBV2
ASSPGPGGQETQY
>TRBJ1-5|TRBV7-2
ASSQGQGKQPQH
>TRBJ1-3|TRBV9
ASSATGLPGNTIY
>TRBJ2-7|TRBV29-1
SVAGPAPVYEQY
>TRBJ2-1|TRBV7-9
ASSLLGQIGEQF
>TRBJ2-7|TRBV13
ASSFGNGPYEQY
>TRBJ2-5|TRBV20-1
SARDPAGQETQY
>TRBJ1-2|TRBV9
ASSVVPSTNYGYT
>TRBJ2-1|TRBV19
ASSGGLAGGRLNEQF
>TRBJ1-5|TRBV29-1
SVVPTDSNQPQH
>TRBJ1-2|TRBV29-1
SVTPRESNYGYT
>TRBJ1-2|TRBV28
ASSGRQGREYGYT
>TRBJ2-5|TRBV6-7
ASSLFRQAPQETQY
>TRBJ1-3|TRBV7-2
ASSPGQGNTIY
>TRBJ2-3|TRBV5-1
ASSLAVLSTDTQY
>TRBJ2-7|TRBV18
ASSPDWYEQY